Here is one T cell receptor (beta chain) with its context. This record belongs to a study of shared clonotypes between healthy human individuals. V lost 3 bases, J lost 8 bases, and 6 bases stayed unmatched. The CDR3 has 14 residues. Germline CDR1 and CDR2: GTSNPN and SVGIG (reference sequence). How the authors handled the data: Junction-only immunoSEQ sequences carried no quality scores, so filtering differed. Sequenced by immunoSEQ multiplex PCR; TCRdb stores in-frame clones only, minus some. The V and J calls and clone size were taken over from that table, and D and trimming were inferred from the DNA. The repertoire consists of roughly 2,500,000 clones, with 90% to 95% occurring once and the leading ten covering 0.36%. CD45RA-negative memory and CD45RA+ naive subsets were split from the CD4+ cells.

The clonotype originates from a man aged 18 to 35 in good health. Some clones in this sample may be carry-over from other donors' samples. V and J are TRBV30 and TRBJ2-1; TRBD2 aligns across 11 bases. Sequencing was carried out using naive CD4+ T cells from PBMCs. Sample subset: CD45RA+ positively selected. The CDR3 nucleotides read TGTGCCTGGAGACTAGCGGGGGCCACTCATGAGCAGTTCTTC. Its protein is CAWRLAGATHEQFF.